The next 26 T cell receptor beta chains were all read from a single sample in a study of control samples from healthy donors and cancer patients. Repertoires were generated with immunoSEQ multiplex PCR, while TCRdb's copy carries only in-frame clones and drops some. Of about 100,000 clones listed, roughly 90% are singletons. What was sequenced was blood. Receptors originate from a woman in her fifties or sixties in good health.

This clone was seen only once. V and J are TRBV7-2 and TRBJ1-3, with a weak D call TRBD1 (5 bases). The germline V and J ends were trimmed by 0 bases and 3 bases, with 9 bases remaining between them. In germline, CDR1 is SGHTA, CDR2 FQGNSA. The length of the CDR3 is 15 residues. The CDR3 nucleotides read TGTGCCAGCAGCTTAGCTGGGACCGTTGGAAACACCATATATTTT. Translated, it gives CASSLAGTVGNTIYF.

This clone was seen more than once but under ten times. The chain uses TRBV5-1 and TRBJ1-1; 7 bases fit TRBD1. Germline V gene lookup returns CDR1 SGHRS and CDR2 YFSETQ. This CDR3 region has 16 residues. Trimming cost V 0 bases and J 0 bases; bases outside gene matches: 5. CDR3 amino acids: CASSLGSGGMNTEAFF. DNA of the CDR3: TGCGCCAGCAGCTTGGGATCAGGGGGGATGAACACTGAAGCTTTCTTT.

There are a few counts of this clone. The chain joins TRBV10-3 to TRBJ2-7; 8 nucleotides line up with TRBD1. V shed 4 bases, J shed 3 bases, and the junction held 5 bases outside the gene matches. The V gene's germline CDR1 is ENHRY and CDR2 SYGVKD. The CDR3 is made up of 14 amino acids. The CDR3 is CAISATGDNYEQYF. The CDR3 DNA is TGTGCCATCAGTGCGACAGGGGATAACTACGAGCAGTACTTC.

The chain couples TRBV6-2 or TRBV6-3 to TRBJ2-3; TRBD2 agrees at 8 bases. The trim removed 6 bases at V and 5 bases at J, leaving 4 bases unmatched. Germline assignment: CDR1 MNHEY and CDR2 SVGEGT. The CDR3 loop spans 13 amino acids. DNA for the CDR3: TGTGCCAGCAGCCCCCGGGGGGGAGATACGCAGTATTTT. The encoded protein is CASSPRGGDTQYF.

The rearrangement uses TRBV5-6 and TRBJ1-5, with 8 bases lining up with TRBD1. The junction had 12 bases not matched to a gene; V was cut back by 1 base and J by 9 bases. Germline-derived CDR1 and CDR2 are SGHDT and YYEEEE. The CDR3 has 16 amino acids. The CDR3 is CASSLNADRGRRPQHF. Here the CDR3 DNA reads TGTGCCAGCAGCTTGAACGCTGACAGGGGCAGGAGGCCCCAGCATTTT.

The genes are TRBV19 and TRBJ1-1; D not certain. The CDR3 loop spans 16 amino acids. V lost 0 bases, J lost 0 bases, and 11 bases lay in between. In germline, CDR1 is LNHDA, CDR2 SQIVND (reference sequence). The CDR3 protein is CASSIDPTGMNTEAFF. The CDR3 DNA is TGTGCCAGTAGTATAGACCCCACGGGTATGAACACTGAAGCTTTCTTT.

The chain recombines TRBV3-1 (or the pseudogene TRBV3-2) with TRBJ1-2; no definite D call. The length of the CDR3 is 14 residues. CDR1 is LGHDT and CDR2 is YNNKEL in the germline V gene (reference sequence). Between the trimmed V and J ends, which lost 6 bases and 4 bases, there was a span of 15 bases. DNA of the CDR3: TGTGCCAGCAGTCCCTACCCGGGATCCTATGGCTACACCTTC. This encodes CASSPYPGSYGYTF.

The count of this clone is one. The DNA for the CDR3 is TGTGCCAGCAGTTACTCCTACGACAGAGACTATGGCTACACCTTC. Translating gives CASSYSYDRDYGYTF. The chain is built from TRBV6-5 and TRBJ1-2; a weak D match, TRBD1 (5 bases). The ends were cut back, 0 bases at V and 3 bases at J, with 11 bases in the middle. There are 15 residues in the CDR3. Germline-derived CDR1 and CDR2 are MNHEY and SVGAGI.

J is TRBJ2-5 and V is TRBV18; D is uncertain. Trimming pared 2 bases from V and 5 bases from J, leaving 6 bases between. The CDR3 length is 12 residues. Germline V gene data show CDR1 as KGHSH and CDR2 as LQKENI. This CDR3 reads CASSPSGETQYF. The CDR3 DNA follows: TGTGCCAGCTCACCATCTGGGGAGACCCAGTACTTC.

The V gene is TRBV7-3, the J gene TRBJ1-1; 7 nucleotides agree with TRBD1. The CDR3 runs 17 residues. V shed 6 bases, J shed 1 base, and the junction held 14 bases outside the gene matches. CDR1 and CDR2 (germline): SGHTA, FQGTGA. The CDR3 DNA sequence: TGTGCCAGCAGTTCGACAGGGAGAACCTTTAGGAACACTGAAGCTTTCTTT. Protein sequence: CASSSTGRTFRNTEAFF.

V gene TRBV11-1 combines with J gene TRBJ2-7; D is perhaps TRBD2 (7 bases). Trimming cost V 2 bases and J 2 bases, with 13 bases left between them. Germline CDR1 is SGHAT and CDR2 is FQDESV (reference sequence). CDR3 length: 15 amino acids. CDR3 amino acids: CASSLWAGAAYEQYF. The CDR3 nucleotides are TGTGCCAGCAGCTTATGGGCGGGGGCCGCCTACGAGCAGTACTTC.

This clone has a single count. This CDR3 reads CSASIKTTGVYGNTIYF. In nucleotides, the CDR3 is TGCAGTGCTAGTATAAAAACGACAGGGGTATACGGAAACACCATATATTTT. This chain joins TRBV20-1 and TRBJ1-3; TRBD1 matches 8 bases. Per germline, CDR1 DFQATT and CDR2 SNEGSKA (reference sequence). CDR3 length: 17 amino acids. The V and J ends lost 3 bases and 4 bases, in that order; junction bases with no gene match: 14.

This chain uses TRBV5-3 with TRBJ1-1; 7 nucleotides align to TRBD1. TRBV5-3 is filed as an ORF, its function uncertain. This CDR3 has 13 amino acids. V lost 9 bases and J lost 5; bases outside the gene matches: 10. Here the CDR3 reads CAMTDRVRTEAFF. The DNA for the CDR3 is TGTGCCATGACCGACAGGGTAAGGACTGAAGCTTTCTTT.

V usage is TRBV30 and J usage is TRBJ1-2; 8 nucleotides line up with TRBD1. The CDR3 has 16 amino acids. Germline V gives CDR1 GTSNPN, CDR2 SVGIG (reference sequence). After removal of 5 bases from V and 1 base from J, the junction contained 12 bases not matched to a gene. For the CDR3, the DNA is TGTGCCTGGTTCCCTCGGCCGGGACAGGTTAACTATGGCTACACCTTC. Residues: CAWFPRPGQVNYGYTF.

The chain combines TRBV5-8 with TRBJ1-2; no clear D gene. Trimming took off 0 bases at V and 4 bases at J, with 10 bases between the two ends. The germline V gene has CDR1 SGHTS and CDR2 YDEGEE. This CDR3 comprises 14 residues. Here the CDR3 reads CASSLELAIYGYTF. CDR3 bases: TGTGCCAGCAGCTTGGAATTGGCCATCTATGGCTACACCTTC.

The chain is built from TRBV27 and TRBJ2-5, with TRBD2 identical over 12 bases. The V and J ends lost 5 bases and 2 bases, in that order; junction bases with no gene match: 3. The CDR3 is 15 amino acids. The germline V gene encodes CDR1 MNHEY and CDR2 SMNVEV (reference sequence). The CDR3 spells CASSGLAGTQETQYF. The DNA for the CDR3 is TGTGCCAGCAGTGGACTAGCGGGAACTCAAGAGACCCAGTACTTC.

This clone was detected only once. The chain joins TRBV5-5 to TRBJ2-2; 11 positions agree with TRBD1. Trimming at V came to 1 base and at J to 6 bases, leaving 5 bases not matched to a gene. Germline values: CDR1 SGHKS, CDR2 YYEKEE (reference sequence). The CDR3 loop spans 16 amino acids. The DNA of the CDR3 is TGTGCCAGCAGCTTGCGGGGACAGGGGGGGGCCGGGGAGCTGTTTTTT. Translated, it gives CASSLRGQGGAGELFF.

V is TRBV9 and J is TRBJ1-2; 7 bases are a match to TRBD1. V lost 4 bases to trimming and J lost 4 bases; unmatched junction nucleotides: 13. Germline CDR1 SGDLS, CDR2 YYNGEE. CDR3 length: 16 residues. The CDR3 spells CASSSRTGRSAYGYTF. The CDR3 nucleotides are TGTGCCAGCAGCTCCAGGACAGGAAGGAGCGCCTATGGCTACACCTTC.

For the CDR3, the DNA is TGTGCCAGCAGTTACTCCGACAGGGGCAATCAGCCCCAGCATTTT. Translating it yields CASSYSDRGNQPQHF. This chain connects TRBV6-5 to TRBJ1-5, with TRBD1 matching over 7 bases. The CDR3 is 15 amino acids. CDR1 is MNHEY, CDR2 SVGAGI, per germline. V trimming: 0 bases; J trimming: 2 bases; junction bases outside the gene matches: 1.

The rearrangement joins TRBV5-6 to TRBJ1-4; D remains unclear. The V gene's germline CDR1 is SGHDT and CDR2 YYEEEE. CDR3 length equals 18 residues. V lost 3 bases and J lost 0, with 18 bases in between. The CDR3 DNA reads TGTGCCAGCAGCTCTCTATTGCGCCAGGCTGCAACTAATGAAAAACTGTTTTTT. Protein: CASSSLLRQAATNEKLFF.

V and J are TRBV12-3 or TRBV12-4 and TRBJ2-2; no firm D call. Trimming removed 5 bases from V and 6 bases from J, with 10 bases in between. This CDR3 has 13 amino acids. The CDR3 here is CASSDGGAGELFF. Here the CDR3 DNA reads TGTGCCAGCAGTGACGGTGGGGCCGGGGAGCTGTTTTTT.

This clone was found a few times. This rearrangement joins TRBV5-4 to TRBJ2-2; TRBD1 matches 7 bases. Germline CDR1 SGHNT, CDR2 YYREEE (reference sequence). The CDR3 sequence is 16 residues long. With 0 bases clipped from V and 1 base from J, the junction kept 3 bases outside the gene matches. The CDR3 loop reads CASSLATGVNTGELFF. DNA for the CDR3: TGTGCCAGCAGCTTGGCAACAGGGGTGAACACCGGGGAGCTGTTTTTT.

This clone was observed once. The DNA of the CDR3 is TGTGCCAGCAGCAAAGAAGGGAGCGTGACAGATGTATGCAATCAGCCCCAGCATTTT. It encodes CASSKEGSVTDVCNQPQHF. V is TRBV21-1 and J is TRBJ1-5. TRBV21-1 is deemed a pseudogene. The CDR3 is made up of 19 amino acids.

The chain combines TRBV18 with TRBJ1-1; TRBD1 matches at 11 bases. With V trimmed by 1 base and J by 11 bases, 9 bases remained unmatched. The CDR3 loop spans 15 amino acids. Looked up from germline, CDR1 is KGHSH and CDR2 is LQKENI. The CDR3 nucleotides read TGTGCCAGCTCACCACGGCCGGCCGGGACAGGGGGGGCTTTCTTT. Translation: CASSPRPAGTGGAFF.

The rearrangement links TRBV5-1 to TRBJ1-1; D gene uncertain. The CDR3 extends over 14 amino acids. The ends were cut back, 0 bases at V and 0 bases at J, with 6 bases in the middle. Germline CDR1 and CDR2: SGHRS and YFSETQ. CDR3 bases: TGCGCCAGCAGCTTGGGAAACATGAACACTGAAGCTTTCTTT. This sequence encodes CASSLGNMNTEAFF.

This clone was detected many times. This chain joins TRBV7-2 and TRBJ2-1, with 10 bases lining up with TRBD1. V dropped 1 base and J dropped 3; count of bases not matched to a gene: 6. This CDR3 comprises 17 residues. Per the germline V gene, CDR1 is SGHTA and CDR2 is FQGNSA. The CDR3 region has the DNA TGTGCCAGCAGCTTAGTCGGGACAGGGGCCCTCTACAATGAGCAGTTCTTC. The encoded protein is CASSLVGTGALYNEQFF.